This T cell receptor beta chain is drawn from a study of CD8 T cells in Susac syndrome. Random hexamers primed reverse transcription of about 0.5 to 1 ug RNA. It was immunoSEQ multiplex PCR that amplified TCR beta CDR3 across 54 Vbeta and 13 Jbeta. TCRdb independently ran MiXCR on the immunoSEQ multiplex PCR reads; one entry per CDR3 protein. The sample lists 400,000 or so distinct CDR3 sequences; more than 80% were seen once. V was shortened by 0 bases and J by 4 bases, with 13 bases between the two germline ends. CDR1 and CDR2 from the germline V gene are MGHRA and YSYEKL. The CDR3 runs to 16 residues.

This chain links TRBV4-1 with TRBJ1-5, with D possibly TRBD1 on 6 matching bases. Input material: CD8+ T cells from PBMCs. This sequence was found in a human donor with multiple sclerosis. CDR3 DNA: TGCGCCAGCAGCCAAGATACAGGGTTGAGGAATCAGCCCCAGCATTTT. It codes for CASSQDTGLRNQPQHF.